These T cell receptor beta chains were read from a single sample in a study of beta chain features in type 1 diabetes. Method: immunoSEQ multiplex PCR; TCRdb's copy keeps in-frame clones and lacks some. The sample includes about 160,000 clones, approximately 9% of them seen just once. Sequencing used central memory CD4+ T cells from blood. Receptors originate from a woman aged 18-29 years with type 1 diabetes. The CDR3 runs from the conserved cysteine through the conserved F or W. The order of the fields is V gene, D gene, clone size, J gene, CDR3 protein, CDR3 DNA. D genes are given only for firm matches. The size of a clone is reported for some rows only, either as once, few or many, or as a class for expanded clones.

V: TRBV30
D: -
size: -
J: TRBJ2-2
CDR3: CACRRGPGELFF
DNA: TGTGCCTGTAGGAGAGGTCCCGGGGAGCTGTTTTTT

V: TRBV18
D: TRBD1
size: -
J: TRBJ2-7
CDR3: CASSPGTGDGEQYF
DNA: TGTGCCAGCTCACCCGGGACAGGGGACGGCGAGCAGTACTTC

V: TRBV30
D: -
size: -
J: TRBJ2-3
CDR3: CAWSRADTQYF
DNA: TGTGCCTGGAGTAGAGCAGATACGCAGTATTTT

V: TRBV13
D: TRBD1
size: -
J: TRBJ2-5
CDR3: CASSFTGVETQYF
DNA: TGTGCCAGCAGCTTTACAGGGGTCGAGACCCAGTACTTC

V: TRBV29-1
D: TRBD1
size: many
J: TRBJ1-4
CDR3: CSVLGQAGNEKLFF
DNA: TGCAGCGTTCTCGGACAGGCGGGGAATGAAAAACTGTTTTTT

V: TRBV19
D: -
size: many
J: TRBJ2-7
CDR3: CASSTKLDSHEQYF
DNA: TGTGCCAGTAGTACGAAACTAGACTCCCACGAGCAGTACTTC

V: TRBV15
D: -
size: few
J: TRBJ2-3
CDR3: CATSRRGPVTDTQYF
DNA: TGTGCCACCAGCCGGCGGGGGCCAGTCACAGATACGCAGTATTTT

V: TRBV18
D: TRBD2
size: -
J: TRBJ2-5
CDR3: CASSPPGGETQYF
DNA: TGTGCCAGCTCACCCCCGGGAGGGGAGACCCAGTACTTC

V: TRBV7-2
D: TRBD2
size: many
J: TRBJ2-1
CDR3: CASSSTSGNYNEQFF
DNA: TGTGCCAGCAGCTCGACTAGCGGAAACTACAATGAGCAGTTCTTC

V: TRBV9
D: -
size: -
J: TRBJ1-6
CDR3: CASSAADRPNSPLHF
DNA: TGTGCCAGCAGCGCCGCCGACAGGCCGAATTCACCCCTCCACTTT

V: TRBV6-1
D: -
size: few
J: TRBJ2-7
CDR3: CASSPLGRGDYEQYF
DNA: TGTGCCAGCAGTCCCCTGGGGAGGGGGGACTACGAGCAGTACTTC

V: TRBV15
D: TRBD1
size: few
J: TRBJ2-5
CDR3: CATGDRRGLPQETQYF
DNA: TGTGCCACCGGGGACAGAAGGGGTTTGCCCCAAGAGACCCAGTACTTC

V: TRBV9
D: -
size: -
J: TRBJ2-5
CDR3: CASSVGRGETQYF
DNA: TGTGCCAGCAGCGTAGGGAGGGGAGAGACCCAGTACTTC

V: TRBV28
D: -
size: -
J: TRBJ2-7
CDR3: CASSLSREEQYF
DNA: TGTGCCAGCAGTTTAAGCCGGGAGGAGCAGTACTTC

V: TRBV29-1
D: TRBD1
size: -
J: TRBJ2-7
CDR3: CSAQPGQGPYEQYF
DNA: TGCAGCGCCCAACCGGGACAGGGGCCATACGAGCAGTACTTC

V: TRBV18
D: TRBD1
size: few
J: TRBJ2-3
CDR3: CASSWNRGEDTQYF
DNA: TGTGCCAGCTCATGGAACAGGGGTGAGGATACGCAGTATTTT

V: TRBV18
D: -
size: few
J: TRBJ1-5
CDR3: CASGADRNQPQHF
DNA: TGTGCCAGTGGAGCGGATCGCAATCAGCCCCAGCATTTT

V: TRBV10-3
D: TRBD1
size: few
J: TRBJ1-2
CDR3: CAITRTGNYGYTF
DNA: TGTGCCATCACACGGACAGGGAACTATGGCTACACCTTC

V: TRBV6-6
D: -
size: few
J: TRBJ1-1
CDR3: CASSYSHRMNTEAFF
DNA: TGTGCCAGCAGTTACTCTCACAGGATGAACACTGAAGCTTTCTTT

V: TRBV7-8
D: TRBD1
size: few
J: TRBJ1-5
CDR3: CASSPGTGTNQPQHF
DNA: TGTGCCAGCAGTCCCGGGACAGGGACTAATCAGCCCCAGCATTTT

V: TRBV4-3
D: TRBD2
size: few
J: TRBJ2-5
CDR3: CASSQEYGLAQETQYF
DNA: TGCGCCAGCAGCCAAGAGTACGGACTAGCGCAAGAGACCCAGTACTTC

V: TRBV5-1
D: TRBD1
size: -
J: TRBJ2-7
CDR3: CASSQLRTGVVDEQYF
DNA: TGCGCCAGCAGCCAGCTTCGGACAGGGGTGGTCGACGAGCAGTACTTC

V: TRBV13
D: TRBD1
size: -
J: TRBJ1-2
CDR3: CASSLYDRVRGYTF
DNA: TGTGCCAGCAGCCTCTACGACAGGGTGAGGGGCTACACCTTC

V: TRBV28
D: TRBD1
size: few
J: TRBJ2-7
CDR3: CATLGGQGVEQYF
DNA: TGTGCCACCTTGGGGGGACAGGGGGTCGAGCAGTACTTC

V: TRBV11-2
D: -
size: many
J: TRBJ2-7
CDR3: CASGRAGPPYEQYF
DNA: TGTGCCAGCGGGCGGGCAGGTCCCCCCTACGAGCAGTACTTC

V: TRBV28
D: TRBD1
size: -
J: TRBJ2-7
CDR3: CASSPRDRAIDEQYF
DNA: TGTGCCAGCAGTCCCCGGGACAGGGCGATCGACGAGCAGTACTTC

V: TRBV30
D: TRBD1
size: -
J: TRBJ2-1
CDR3: CAWSTGADEQFF
DNA: TGTGCCTGGAGCACAGGGGCCGATGAGCAGTTCTTC